This T cell receptor beta chain originates from a study of blood T cell repertoires in COVID-19. Study-wide background: From the United States, Italy and Spain came samples of acute and convalescent COVID-19. The cDNA or gDNA used as material had been derived from T cells, B-cell-depleted T cells, or PBMCs.

Methods used by the authors: Counts of nucleated cells, estimated from reference gene primer amplification, were obtained. Clones were read by immunoSEQ multiplex PCR, and TCRdb kept only the in-frame ones, dropping some. That table supplies the V and J calls and clone size; D and trimming were determined from the DNA. Among over 90,000 clones listed, around 87% were seen once. This CDR3 spans 17 amino acids. J was trimmed by 0 bases and V by 0 bases; bases with no gene match: 6. Germline V gene data show CDR1 as SQVTM and CDR2 as ANQGSEA. The receptor comes from a man aged 50 or older with active or convalescent COVID-19. Sequenced: peripheral blood. This chain links TRBV29-1 with TRBJ2-4; 9 nucleotides line up with TRBD1. CDR3 sequence (DNA): TGCAGCGTTGAAGAAGGGACAGGGTCCCTAGCCAAAAACATTCAGTACTTC. Amino acid sequence: CSVEEGTGSLAKNIQYF.